This T cell receptor (beta chain) came from a study of CD8 T cells in ankylosing spondylitis. This clonotype appeared many times. A quantitative 5'-RACE method, one with molecular barcodes, was used to make TCR beta libraries. TCRdb called the 5' RACE reads again in MiXCR, with one record for every CDR3 protein. Of a few hundred thousand distinct CDR3 sequences listed, around 18% were seen once; the top ten hold 7.5% to 9%. Germline V CDR1 and CDR2: SSHAT, FNYEAQ (reference sequence). This CDR3 is built from 15 residues. The V end lost 5 bases, the J end lost 5 bases, and 18 bases lay between the germline ends.

Sequencing was done on a sample of blood, either unsorted or a sorted T cell fraction (not recorded which). This rearrangement joins TRBV7-7 to TRBJ2-5; TRBD1 is a possible D gene (6 bases). This TCR came from a male donor with ankylosing spondylitis or in good health (not recorded which). CDR3: CASSRGQLLMETQYF. The CDR3 DNA reads TGTGCCAGCAGCAGGGGACAACTTCTCATGGAGACCCAGTACTTC.